The 8 T cell receptor beta chains below all came from one sample that was sequenced in a study of T cells in Graves' hyperthyroidism and ophthalmopathy. RNA transcripts provided the source from which TCR beta CDR3 regions were amplified. In the first-round RT-PCR of the TCR CDR3, the HTBI primer set was used. MiXCR, applied by TCRdb to the multiplex PCR reads, yields one record per CDR3 protein. The profile shows hundreds of thousands of distinct CDR3 sequences, just under 45% of them singletons. The material sequenced was peripheral blood or thyroid tissue (not recorded which). These receptors came from an adult man with Graves' disease, either hyperthyroidism or ophthalmopathy (not recorded which).

The sample holds a few counts of this clonotype. The chain links TRBV5-1 to TRBJ1-3; D may be TRBD1 (6 bases). The germline gives CDR1 SGHRS, CDR2 YFSETQ. The CDR3 length is 16 residues. The V end lost 0 bases, the J end lost 0 bases, and 10 bases lay between the germline ends. CDR3 in DNA: TGCGCCAGCAGCTTGGCCGGGGGCAGCTCTGGAAACACCATATATTTT. Translation: CASSLAGGSSGNTIYF.

The chain is built from TRBV6-1 and TRBJ1-4; tentative D call: TRBD1 (6 bases). The germline gives CDR1 MNHNS, CDR2 SASEGT. The CDR3 is 14 residues long. Trimming removed 6 bases from V and 8 bases from J, with 16 bases in between. CDR3: CASRVQGGREKLFF. The CDR3 region has the DNA TGTGCCAGCAGGGTACAGGGAGGCAGAGAAAAACTGTTTTTT.

This CDR3 is CASSLNSWRGEQFF. The CDR3 DNA is TGCGCCAGCAGCTTGAACAGTTGGAGAGGTGAGCAGTTCTTC. The chain is built from TRBV5-1 and TRBJ2-7; no reliable D call. With the DNA end fitting TRBJ2-1 better, the J assignment may be wrong. This CDR3 is 14 amino acids long. CDR1 SGHRS and CDR2 YFSETQ come from the germline V gene.

V gene TRBV11-2 combines with J gene TRBJ2-3; no reliable D call. The CDR3 sequence is 15 residues long. The germline CDR1 and CDR2 sequences are SGHAT and FQNNGV. The V and J ends lost 0 bases and 9 bases respectively, with 16 bases between them. The CDR3 loop is CASSLEGRSAGTQYF. Here the CDR3 DNA reads TGTGCCAGCAGCTTAGAGGGTCGGTCAGCAGGAACGCAGTATTTT.

This clonotype was found a few times. The V gene is TRBV10-3, the J gene TRBJ2-7, with TRBD2 matching over 11 bases. Germline V lookup: CDR1 ENHRY, CDR2 SYGVKD. V was pared by 10 bases and J by 5 bases, with 13 bases of the junction left unmatched. CDR3 length equals 15 residues. This CDR3 reads CASRRGLAVKDEQYF. Written as DNA, the CDR3 is TGTGCCAGCAGGCGGGGACTAGCGGTAAAAGACGAGCAGTACTTC.

In this sample, this clonotype turned up a few times. The V call is TRBV7-9, the J call TRBJ2-5; D is perhaps TRBD1 or TRBD2 (5 bases each). Germline CDR1 reads SEHNR; CDR2 reads FQNEAQ (reference sequence). The CDR3 contains 16 residues. V lost 6 bases and J lost 2, with 19 bases in between. The CDR3 nucleotides read TGTGCCAGCAGGCAAGACCCCGGGACCACACAAGAGACCCAGTACTTC. Its translation: CASRQDPGTTQETQYF.

This clonotype was picked up a small number of times. The rearrangement links TRBV12-3 or TRBV12-4 to TRBJ2-2; D ambiguous. V gave up 5 bases and J gave up 3 bases, with 7 bases separating them. The CDR3 has 13 residues. Written as DNA, the CDR3 is TGTGCCAGCAGTGTACTGGACACCGGGGAGCTGTTTTTT. Translated, it gives CASSVLDTGELFF.

The V and J genes are TRBV9 and TRBJ2-2; no reliable D call. The CDR3 runs 15 residues. V was trimmed by 5 bases and J by 4 bases, leaving 15 bases between them. Germline-derived CDR1 and CDR2 are SGDLS and YYNGEE. The CDR3 DNA is TGTGCCAGCAGTTTAGGAAGGGCTGCCACCGGGGAGCTGTTTTTT. Residues: CASSLGRAATGELFF.